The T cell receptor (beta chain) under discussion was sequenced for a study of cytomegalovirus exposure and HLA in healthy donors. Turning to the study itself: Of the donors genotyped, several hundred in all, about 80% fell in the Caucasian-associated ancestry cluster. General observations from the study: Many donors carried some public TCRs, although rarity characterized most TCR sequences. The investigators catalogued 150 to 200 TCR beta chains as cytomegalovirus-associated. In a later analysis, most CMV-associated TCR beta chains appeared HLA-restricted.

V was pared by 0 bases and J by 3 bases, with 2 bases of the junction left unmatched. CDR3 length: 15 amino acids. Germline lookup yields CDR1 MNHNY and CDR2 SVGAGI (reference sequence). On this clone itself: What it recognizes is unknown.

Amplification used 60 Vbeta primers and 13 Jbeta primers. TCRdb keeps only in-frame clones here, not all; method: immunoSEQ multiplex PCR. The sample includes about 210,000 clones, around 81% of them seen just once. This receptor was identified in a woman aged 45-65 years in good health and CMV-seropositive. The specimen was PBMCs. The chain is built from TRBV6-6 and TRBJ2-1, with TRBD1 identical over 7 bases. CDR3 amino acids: CASSYSGTVYNEQFF. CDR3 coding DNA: TGTGCCAGCAGTTACTCGGGGACAGTCTACAATGAGCAGTTCTTC.